This TCR beta chain was sequenced in a study of vaccination and CD4 T cells after COVID-19. Overall study context: The convalescent population consisted of six males and four females, two of whom were of Hispanic ethnicity. In culture, cells were exposed to overlapping spike peptides from SARS-CoV-2, HCoV-NL63, HCoV-OC43 and HCoV-229E.

Cultured CD4+ T cells had their DNA profiled by the Oncomine TCR Beta short-read assay. From CD4+ T cells that had been cultured, genomic DNA was extracted. One entry per CDR3 protein, called by TCRdb with MiXCR from the PCR reads. The sample consists of 6,000 or so distinct CDR3 sequences, around two thirds of them appearing once. For this clonotype: The antigen remains undetermined.

Study observations and caveats: A median of about 90% of reactive clones, in convalescent patients, became evident only post-vaccination.

Trimming cost V 6 bases and J 3 bases; bases outside gene matches: 7. The germline V gene has CDR1 MNHEY and CDR2 SVGEGT. The CDR3 loop spans 15 amino acids. Treatment described: roughly 10-day PBMC culture with coronavirus spike peptide pools or control peptides (ViraFEST assay). The specimen sequenced was CD4+ T cells from blood, cultured in vitro. This chain joins TRBV6-2 or TRBV6-3 and TRBJ2-7; the match to TRBD2 covers 11 bases. The receptor was isolated from a human donor who had recovered from COVID-19. The CDR3 DNA is TGTGCCAGCAGAAGAGCCGGGACTAGCGGCTACGAGCAGTACTTC. This gives the protein CASRRAGTSGYEQYF.